This T cell receptor (beta chain) emerged from a study of cytomegalovirus exposure and HLA in healthy donors. Use of 60 Vbeta and 13 Jbeta primers characterized the PCR. TCRdb's copy holds only in-frame clones and misses some; the assay was immunoSEQ multiplex PCR. The data contain under 150,000 clones, less than 85% of them seen just once; the ten biggest clones take up under 3.5%. After removal of 4 bases from V and 2 bases from J, the junction contained 8 bases not matched to a gene. CDR1 is SGHAT and CDR2 is FQNNGV in the germline V gene. CDR3 size: 18 residues. Likely unrecorded immune exposures existed in these nominally healthy donors.

Sequencing was carried out using PBMCs. This TCR was recovered from a male donor in good health and CMV-seronegative. J is TRBJ2-2 and V is TRBV11-2; TRBD1 matches 12 bases. As DNA, the CDR3 is TGTGCCAGCAGCTCCCGGGACAGGGGGCCCTTTAACACCGGGGAGCTGTTTTTT. Amino acids: CASSSRDRGPFNTGELFF.